One sample yielded the 10 T cell receptor beta chains listed below, sequenced in a study of blood T cell repertoires in COVID-19. The assay was immunoSEQ multiplex PCR, and TCRdb's table has in-frame clones only and misses some. The sample records around 39,000 clones, more than 80% being singletons. Sequencing was done on a sample of peripheral blood. These receptor sequences come from a man in his fifties or sixties with active COVID-19.

The gene calls are TRBV7-3 and TRBJ1-6; D ambiguous. Trimming took off 3 bases at V and 4 bases at J, with 7 bases between the two ends. This CDR3 contains 14 residues. Looked up from germline, CDR1 is SGHTA and CDR2 is FQGTGA. The CDR3 coding sequence is TGTGCCAGCAGCTTTGCGGCGTATAATTCACCCCTCCACTTT. It specifies CASSFAAYNSPLHF.

The chain recombines TRBV27 with TRBJ2-4; maybe TRBD2 (5 bases). CDR1 and CDR2 (germline): MNHEY, SMNVEV (reference sequence). Between the trimmed V and J ends, which lost 4 bases and 0 bases, there was a span of 19 bases. This CDR3 is 18 amino acids long. In DNA form, the CDR3 reads TGTGCCAGCAGTTCGAAACCACCCCCTGGGAGAGCCAAAAACATTCAGTACTTC. Its protein is CASSSKPPPGRAKNIQYF.

The gene calls are TRBV10-2 and TRBJ2-7, with a tentative D call TRBD2 (6 bases). Germline V gives CDR1 WSHSY, CDR2 SAAADI. V was trimmed by 7 bases and J by 2 bases, leaving 9 bases between them. The CDR3 loop spans 12 amino acids. The CDR3, as DNA: TGCGCCAGCACCGGGACTCCCTACGAGCAGTACTTC. Translated: CASTGTPYEQYF.

The V call is TRBV6-5, the J call TRBJ1-1; D uncertain. V lost 7 bases and J lost 0, with 9 bases in between. From germline, CDR1 is MNHEY and CDR2 SVGAGI. The CDR3 runs 13 residues. The CDR3 protein is CASKVRVNTEAFF. The CDR3 nucleotides read TGTGCCAGCAAAGTTCGGGTGAACACTGAAGCTTTCTTT.

The rearrangement joins TRBV5-1 to TRBJ1-2; D may be TRBD1 (6 bases). This CDR3 is built from 15 residues. CDR1 and CDR2 (germline): SGHRS, YFSETQ. V shed 0 bases and J shed 4 bases, with 13 bases lying between them. The CDR3 region has the DNA TGCGCCAGCAGCTTGGTACAGGGTCTCGGCTATGGCTACACCTTC. It yields the protein CASSLVQGLGYGYTF.

The chain is built from TRBV2 and TRBJ2-1, with TRBD2 matching over 9 bases. V dropped 10 bases and J dropped 7; count of bases not matched to a gene: 11. CDR3 length: 14 amino acids. CDR1 is SNHLY and CDR2 is FYNNEI in the germline V gene. CDR3: CATHRGREVNEQFF. The CDR3 DNA sequence: TGTGCCACCCACCGCGGGAGGGAAGTAAATGAGCAGTTCTTC.

This sequence joins TRBV4-3 and TRBJ1-5; D uncertain. Germline CDR1 reads LGHNA; CDR2 reads YSLEER. The CDR3 contains 13 residues. V dropped 1 base and J dropped 6 bases, with 7 bases sitting between them. The CDR3 loop is CASSQGEGQPQHF. CDR3 sequence (DNA): TGCGCCAGCAGCCAAGGGGAGGGTCAGCCCCAGCATTTT.

This CDR3 is CASSTTGGDQPQHF. In nucleotides, the CDR3 is TGTGCCAGCAGCACGACGGGGGGCGATCAGCCCCAGCATTTT. The chain combines TRBV11-2 with TRBJ1-5; possible D gene TRBD1, 6 bases. V lost 5 bases, J lost 5 bases, and 13 bases lay in between. The CDR3 extends over 14 amino acids. Germline-derived CDR1 and CDR2 are SGHAT and FQNNGV.

The V call is TRBV24-1, the J call TRBJ2-3; 7 bases fit TRBD2. J lost 4 bases, V lost 3 bases, and 9 bases had no gene match. Germline V gives CDR1 KGHDR, CDR2 SFDVKD. The length of the CDR3 is 16 residues. Here the CDR3 DNA reads TGTGCCACCAGTGATCCGAGCGGGAAAGGGTCAGATACGCAGTATTTT. Protein: CATSDPSGKGSDTQYF.

The gene calls are TRBV10-3 and TRBJ2-3; the match to TRBD2 covers 10 bases. V trimming: 0 bases; J trimming: 1 base; junction bases outside the gene matches: 7. The CDR3 contains 18 residues. Germline values: CDR1 ENHRY, CDR2 SYGVKD. CDR3 sequence reads: CAISESSSGTSGTDTQYF. The CDR3 DNA follows: TGTGCCATCAGTGAGTCGAGTTCTGGGACTAGCGGCACAGATACGCAGTATTTT.